These 13 T cell receptor beta chains originate from one sample sequenced in a study of control samples from healthy donors and cancer patients. TCRdb's table, derived via immunoSEQ multiplex PCR, lists solely in-frame clones and lacks some. Of 100,000 to 120,000 clones in the sample, 70% to 90% were seen once. Specimen: PBMCs. These receptors originate from a woman aged 55 to 70 with lung cancer.

The genes are TRBV4-3 and TRBJ1-2; D possibly corresponds to TRBD1 (5 bases). Germline V gives CDR1 LGHNA, CDR2 YSLEER. This CDR3 has 17 amino acids. V lost 0 bases to trimming and J lost 7 bases, with 21 bases between them. DNA for the CDR3: TGCGCCAGCAGCCAAGATCGAGACCTAGTGTTAAGGGGTGGCTACACCTTC. Residues: CASSQDRDLVLRGGYTF.

The V and J genes are TRBV9 and TRBJ1-1; D is uncertain. There are 11 residues in the CDR3. Germline CDR1 reads SGDLS; CDR2 reads YYNGEE. The ends were cut back, 4 bases at V and 3 bases at J, with 4 bases in the middle. The CDR3 reads CASSRDTEAFF. CDR3 sequence (DNA): TGTGCCAGCAGCAGGGACACTGAAGCTTTCTTT.

V gene TRBV3-1 (or the pseudogene TRBV3-2) combines with J gene TRBJ1-1; 9 bases agree with TRBD1. The CDR3 runs 15 residues. The V segment lost 4 bases and the J segment 5 bases; nucleotides outside the gene matches: 8. Germline V gives CDR1 LGHDT, CDR2 YNNKEL (reference sequence). The CDR3 is CASSLRRTGVTEAFF. DNA of the CDR3: TGTGCCAGCAGCCTACGACGGACAGGGGTTACTGAAGCTTTCTTT.

V gene TRBV5-1 combines with J gene TRBJ2-3; maybe TRBD2 (5 bases). Trimming pared 0 bases from V and 3 bases from J, leaving 5 bases between. The CDR3 loop spans 13 amino acids. Per germline, CDR1 SGHRS and CDR2 YFSETQ. This CDR3 is CASSLAGTDTQYF. In DNA, the CDR3 is TGCGCCAGCAGCTTGGCGGGAACAGATACGCAGTATTTT. The full variable domain, in which reference TRBV5-1 and TRBJ2-3 provide the parts outside the CDR3, is KAGVTQTPRYLIKTRGQQVTLSCSPISGHRSVSWYQQTPGQGLQFLFEYFSETQRNKGNFPGRFSGRQFSNSRSEMNVSTLELGDSALYLCASSLAGTDTQYFGPGTRLTVL.

This chain uses TRBV29-1 with TRBJ1-2; D not certain. This CDR3 spans 10 amino acids. Trimming left V 1 base short and J 13 bases short, with 10 bases between. Germline V gene lookup returns CDR1 SQVTM and CDR2 ANQGSEA. CDR3 region: CSVEGTSSTF. The CDR3 DNA is TGCAGCGTTGAAGGGACGTCGAGCACCTTC. The variable domain in full, with the rest retrieved from reference TRBV29-1 and TRBJ1-2, is SAVISQKPSRDICQRGTSLTIQCQVDSQVTMMFWYRQQPGQSLTLIATANQGSEATYESGFVIDKFPISRPNLTFSTLTVSNMSPEDSSIYLCSVEGTSSTFGSGTRLTVV.

The rearrangement joins TRBV3-1 (or the pseudogene TRBV3-2) to TRBJ2-7; 11 nucleotides align to TRBD1. Trimming removed 4 bases from V and 7 bases from J; junction bases left unmatched: 6. Germline-derived CDR1 and CDR2 are LGHDT and YNNKEL (reference sequence). The CDR3 has 14 amino acids. CDR3 protein: CASSLQGTGGEQYF. CDR3 DNA sequence: TGTGCCAGCAGCCTTCAAGGGACAGGGGGTGAGCAGTACTTC.

The rearrangement joins TRBV12-3 or TRBV12-4 to TRBJ1-2, with TRBD1 as a possible D gene (6 bases). The CDR3 extends over 13 amino acids. V was shortened by 8 bases and J by 0 bases, with 10 bases between the two germline ends. The CDR3: CASGGLANYGYTF. DNA of the CDR3: TGTGCCAGCGGGGGCCTCGCTAACTATGGCTACACCTTC.

The V and J genes are TRBV7-9 and TRBJ2-5, with TRBD1 identical over 7 bases. CDR3 length: 14 residues. Germline-derived CDR1 and CDR2 are SEHNR and FQNEAQ (reference sequence). The ends lost 3 bases at V and 1 base at J; junction bases unmatched: 2. CDR3: CASSLDRSQETQYF. Written as DNA, the CDR3 is TGTGCCAGCAGCTTGGACAGGAGCCAAGAGACCCAGTACTTC.

The CDR3 coding sequence is TGTGCCAGCTCGTCCAAGCGGGGTTCCTACGAGCAGTACTTC. Translation gives CASSSKRGSYEQYF. The chain has TRBV18 and TRBJ2-7; 7 positions match TRBD2. The CDR3 length is 14 residues. Germline V lookup: CDR1 KGHSH, CDR2 LQKENI. The V and J ends lost 6 bases and 1 base, in that order; junction bases with no gene match: 6.

The chain carries TRBV6-6 and TRBJ1-1; 7 positions agree with TRBD1. The length of the CDR3 is 14 residues. Looked up from germline, CDR1 is MNHNY and CDR2 is SVGAGI (reference sequence). V lost 3 bases, J lost 7 bases, and 8 bases stayed unmatched. In DNA, the CDR3 is TGTGCCAGCAGTTATTTCAATACAGGGGTTGAAGCTTTCTTT. Its translation: CASSYFNTGVEAFF.

The chain couples TRBV27 to TRBJ2-7; the D is unclear. V was clipped by 6 bases and J by 2 bases, with 11 bases between them. This CDR3 is built from 13 residues. CDR1 is MNHEY and CDR2 is SMNVEV in the germline V gene (reference sequence). For the CDR3, the DNA is TGTGCCAGCAGCTACGGCGATGCCTACGAGCAGTACTTC. It translates to CASSYGDAYEQYF.

J is TRBJ1-1 and V is TRBV20-1, with D unclear. This CDR3 has 13 amino acids. V was clipped by 3 bases and J by 4 bases, with 12 bases between them. Germline V CDR1 and CDR2: DFQATT, SNEGSKA (reference sequence). DNA for the CDR3: TGCAGTGCTAGTACAGACAAGAGCACTGAAGCTTTCTTT. Translation: CSASTDKSTEAFF.

This chain uses TRBV18 with TRBJ2-5; 10 positions agree with TRBD1. Germline V CDR1 and CDR2: KGHSH, LQKENI. The CDR3 totals 15 residues. V gave up 3 bases and J gave up 5 bases; unmatched junction bases: 6. CDR3 nucleotides: TGTGCCAGCTCACCCCCCATGGGACAGGGGGAGACCCAGTACTTC. It encodes CASSPPMGQGETQYF.